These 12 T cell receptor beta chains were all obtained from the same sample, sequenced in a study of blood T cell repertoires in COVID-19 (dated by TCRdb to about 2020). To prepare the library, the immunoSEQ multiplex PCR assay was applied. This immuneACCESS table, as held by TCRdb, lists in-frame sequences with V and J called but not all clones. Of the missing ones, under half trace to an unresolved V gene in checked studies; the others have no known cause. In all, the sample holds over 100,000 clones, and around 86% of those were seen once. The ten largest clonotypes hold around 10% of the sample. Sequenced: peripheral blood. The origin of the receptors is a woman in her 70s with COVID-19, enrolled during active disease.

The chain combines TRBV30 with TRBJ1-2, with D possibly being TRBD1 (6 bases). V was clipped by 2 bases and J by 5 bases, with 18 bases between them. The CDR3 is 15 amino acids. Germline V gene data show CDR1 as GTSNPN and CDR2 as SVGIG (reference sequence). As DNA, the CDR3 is TGTGCCTGGAGTCCGTTGGGGGGGCTCTTGTATGGCTACACCTTC. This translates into CAWSPLGGLLYGYTF.

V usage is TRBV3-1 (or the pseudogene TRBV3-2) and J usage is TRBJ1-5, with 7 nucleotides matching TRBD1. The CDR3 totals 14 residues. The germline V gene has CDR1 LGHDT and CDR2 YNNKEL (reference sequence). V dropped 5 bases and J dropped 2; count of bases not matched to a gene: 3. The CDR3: CASSYGQGNQPQHF. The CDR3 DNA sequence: TGTGCCAGCAGCTATGGACAGGGCAATCAGCCCCAGCATTTT.

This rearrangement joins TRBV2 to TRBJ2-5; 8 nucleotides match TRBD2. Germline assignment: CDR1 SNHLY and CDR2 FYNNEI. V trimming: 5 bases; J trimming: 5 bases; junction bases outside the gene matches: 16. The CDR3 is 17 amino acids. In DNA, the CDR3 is TGTGCCAGCAGTCCCACCCCTACCTACGCGGGGGGTGAGACCCAGTACTTC. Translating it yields CASSPTPTYAGGETQYF.

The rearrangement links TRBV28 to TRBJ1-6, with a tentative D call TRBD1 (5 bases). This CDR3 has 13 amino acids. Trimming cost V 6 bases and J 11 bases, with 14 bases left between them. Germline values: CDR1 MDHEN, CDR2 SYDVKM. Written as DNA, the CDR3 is TGTGCCAGCAGCATGGCCGGAGGGGCACCCCTCCACTTT. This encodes CASSMAGGAPLHF.

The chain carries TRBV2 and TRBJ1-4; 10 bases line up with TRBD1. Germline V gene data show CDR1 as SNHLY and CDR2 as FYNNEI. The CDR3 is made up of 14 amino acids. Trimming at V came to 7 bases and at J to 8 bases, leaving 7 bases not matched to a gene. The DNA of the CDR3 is TGTGCCAGCAAGGAGGGGACAGGGGAGGAAAAACTGTTTTTT. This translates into CASKEGTGEEKLFF.

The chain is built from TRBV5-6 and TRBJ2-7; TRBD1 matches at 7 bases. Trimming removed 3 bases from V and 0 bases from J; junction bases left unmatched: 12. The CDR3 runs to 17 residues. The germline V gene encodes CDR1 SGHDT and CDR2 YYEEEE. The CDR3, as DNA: TGTGCCAGCAGCTCCAGAGGGGGCGGGCCAATCTCCTACGAGCAGTACTTC. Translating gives CASSSRGGGPISYEQYF.

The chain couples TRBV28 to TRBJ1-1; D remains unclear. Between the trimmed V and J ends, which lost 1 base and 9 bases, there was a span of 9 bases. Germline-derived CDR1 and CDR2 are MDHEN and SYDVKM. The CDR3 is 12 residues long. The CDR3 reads CASSLLTRKAFF. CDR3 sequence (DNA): TGTGCCAGCAGTTTATTAACGCGGAAAGCTTTCTTT. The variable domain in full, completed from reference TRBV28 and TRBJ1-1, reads DVKVTQSSRYLVKRTGEKVFLECVQDMDHENMFWYRQDPGLGLRLIYFSYDVKMKEKGDIPEGYSVSREKKERFSLILESASTNQTSMYLCASSLLTRKAFFGQGTRLTVV.

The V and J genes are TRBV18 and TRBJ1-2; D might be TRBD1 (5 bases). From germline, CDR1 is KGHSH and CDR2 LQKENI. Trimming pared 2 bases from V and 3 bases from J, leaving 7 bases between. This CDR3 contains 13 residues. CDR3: CASSPGRDYGYTF. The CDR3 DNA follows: TGTGCCAGCTCACCAGGCAGGGACTATGGCTACACCTTC.

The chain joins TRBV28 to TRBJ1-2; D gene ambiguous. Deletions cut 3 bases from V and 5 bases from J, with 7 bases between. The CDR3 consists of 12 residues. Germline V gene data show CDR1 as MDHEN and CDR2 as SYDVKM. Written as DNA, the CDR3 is TGTGCCAGCAGTTTTCTAGGTTATGGCTACACCTTC. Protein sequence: CASSFLGYGYTF.

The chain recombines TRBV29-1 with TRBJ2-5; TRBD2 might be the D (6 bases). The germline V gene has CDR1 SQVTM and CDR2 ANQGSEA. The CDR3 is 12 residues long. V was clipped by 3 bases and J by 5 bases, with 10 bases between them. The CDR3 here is CSVDGTSETQYF. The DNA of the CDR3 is TGCAGCGTTGACGGGACTTCGGAGACCCAGTACTTC. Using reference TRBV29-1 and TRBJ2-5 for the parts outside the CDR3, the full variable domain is SAVISQKPSRDICQRGTSLTIQCQVDSQVTMMFWYRQQPGQSLTLIATANQGSEATYESGFVIDKFPISRPNLTFSTLTVSNMSPEDSSIYLCSVDGTSETQYFGPGTRLLVL.

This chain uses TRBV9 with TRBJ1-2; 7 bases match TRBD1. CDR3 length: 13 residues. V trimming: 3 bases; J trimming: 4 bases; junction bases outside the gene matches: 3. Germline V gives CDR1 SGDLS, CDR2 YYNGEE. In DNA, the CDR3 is TGTGCCAGCAGCGCCGGACAGGTCTATGGCTACACCTTC. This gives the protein CASSAGQVYGYTF.

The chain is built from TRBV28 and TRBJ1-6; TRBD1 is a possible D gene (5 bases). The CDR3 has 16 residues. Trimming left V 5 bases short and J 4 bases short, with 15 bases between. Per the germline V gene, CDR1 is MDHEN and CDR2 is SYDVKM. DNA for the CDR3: TGTGCCAGCAGTCCTTTCCCCCAGGGTTATAATTCACCCCTCCACTTT. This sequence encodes CASSPFPQGYNSPLHF.